Described below is a single T cell receptor beta chain sequence and its context. A few counts support this clonotype. Its antigen remains unidentified. No base qualities exist here, and no much larger clone lies one base off it. The CDR3 numbers 16 residues from cysteine through phenylalanine. The sequence is cut down to CDR3 DNA, 48 bases in frame from base 1. Between the V and J ends, shortened by 7 bases and 2 bases respectively, the junction contains 20 bases. The germline V gene encodes CDR1 MNHNY and CDR2 SVGAGI (reference sequence). Taken with the paper, the label for treatment or condition translates to: in vitro stimulation with specific CMV peptide epitopes to enrich CMV-specific T cells. The source of the sample is a study of T cell repertoires in cytomegalovirus infection (dated 2019 in TCRdb). In the study overall: Recently identified HLA-C-restricted CMV epitopes, whose presentation resists viral immunomodulation, were targeted by peptide stimulations together with well-studied HLA-B-restricted epitopes. The HLA type of each donor mattered for the analysis, because public TCR beta signatures pointed to carriage of CMV infection along with the matching HLA type. Overall study outcomes, separate from this receptor: Cumulative frequency of public TCR beta family members discriminated carriers of CMV infection plus the relevant HLA type in this cohort and an independent roughly 330-donor cohort. The ex vivo response was dominated by HLA-C-restricted CMV-specific TCR beta clonotypes, which also provided the single most frequent clonotype in two of eight donors.

Sequencer: Illumina HiSeq 1500. The public reads were quality trimmed at Q25 with fastp and then assembled into clones with MiXCR by TCRdb, keeping productive beta chains. Rows merge per CDR3 protein into single entries with the most common DNA and genes. Across this sample there are tens of thousands of distinct CDR3 sequences, with roughly 20% seen only once. The ten top clones hold about 63% of the sample. The TCR was taken from a human donor in good health (CMV status not recorded). Some clones in this sample may be carry-over from other donors' samples. Material: CD8+ T cells from cultured PBMCs, obtained from culture after CMV antigen stimulation. The chain links TRBV6-6 with TRBJ2-5, with a tentative D gene TRBD1 over 6 matching bases. The nucleotide sequence reads as follows: TGTGCCAGCACTGACCCATTTTTGGACAGACAAGAGACCCAGTACTTC. Its protein is CASTDPFLDRQETQYF.